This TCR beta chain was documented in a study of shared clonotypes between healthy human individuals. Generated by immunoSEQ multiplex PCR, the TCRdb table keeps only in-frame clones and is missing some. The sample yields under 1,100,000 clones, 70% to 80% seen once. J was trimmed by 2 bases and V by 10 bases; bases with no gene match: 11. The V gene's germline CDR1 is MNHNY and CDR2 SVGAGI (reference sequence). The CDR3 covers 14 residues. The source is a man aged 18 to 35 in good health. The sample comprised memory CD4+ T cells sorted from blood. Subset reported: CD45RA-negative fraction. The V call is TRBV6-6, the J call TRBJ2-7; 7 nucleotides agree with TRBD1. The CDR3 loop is CATHPGQNTYEQYF. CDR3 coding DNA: TGTGCCACCCACCCGGGACAGAACACCTACGAGCAGTACTTC.